This passage covers 12 T cell receptor beta chains from one sample sequenced in a study of blood T cell repertoires in COVID-19 (TCRdb year 2020). The library was obtained by the immunoSEQ multiplex PCR assay. TCRdb's version of the immuneACCESS table is confined to in-frame rearrangements and falls short of the full clone set. An unresolved V gene accounts for under half of the shortfall where checked; the remainder is of unknown origin. In all, the sample holds 170,000 or so clones, and 88% of those were seen once. The ten largest clonotypes hold approximately 9% of the sample. Sequenced material: PBMCs or T cells enriched from blood (not recorded which). The receptors shown here come from a woman younger than 30 who had recovered from COVID-19.

V and J are TRBV27 and TRBJ1-2; possible D gene TRBD1, 6 bases. Trimming cost V 6 bases and J 7 bases, with 15 bases left between them. Germline values: CDR1 MNHEY, CDR2 SMNVEV (reference sequence). This CDR3 contains 13 residues. CDR3 bases: TGTGCCAGCAGCCCCCAGGGGCGGAGTGGCTACACCTTC. Translation: CASSPQGRSGYTF.

The chain has TRBV19 and TRBJ1-5, with 10 bases identical to TRBD1. V was pared by 7 bases and J by 6 bases, with 9 bases of the junction left unmatched. The CDR3 spans 15 residues. Germline V gene data show CDR1 as LNHDA and CDR2 as SQIVND (reference sequence). The CDR3 spells CASTAEWDRGQPQHF. CDR3 in DNA: TGTGCCAGTACTGCCGAGTGGGACAGGGGTCAGCCCCAGCATTTT.

V gene TRBV18 combines with J gene TRBJ1-5; D might be TRBD1 (6 bases). CDR3 length: 17 residues. Germline V gives CDR1 KGHSH, CDR2 LQKENI. Between the trimmed V and J ends, which lost 4 bases and 0 bases, there was a span of 16 bases. CDR3 in amino acids: CASSQDLTGNSNQPQHF. The CDR3 coding sequence is TGTGCCAGCTCACAGGACCTTACAGGGAATAGCAATCAGCCCCAGCATTTT. The full variable domain, completed using reference TRBV18 and TRBJ1-5, is NAGVMQNPRHLVRRRGQEARLRCSPMKGHSHVYWYRQLPEEGLKFMVYLQKENIIDESGMPKERFSAEFPKEGPSILRIQQVVRGDSAAYFCASSQDLTGNSNQPQHFGDGTRLSIL.

V usage is TRBV19 and J usage is TRBJ2-1, with 7 bases that match TRBD1. Germline assignment: CDR1 LNHDA and CDR2 SQIVND (reference sequence). The CDR3 is 15 residues long. The J segment lost 3 bases and the V segment lost 6 bases, leaving 8 bases of the junction unmatched. CDR3 sequence: CASSGTGVYYNEQFF. The CDR3 DNA sequence: TGTGCCAGTAGCGGAACAGGGGTCTACTACAATGAGCAGTTCTTC.

V and J are TRBV27 and TRBJ1-2; 8 nucleotides align to TRBD1. Trimming cost V 9 bases and J 4 bases; bases outside gene matches: 16. The CDR3 is 16 amino acids. The germline CDR1 and CDR2 sequences are MNHEY and SMNVEV (reference sequence). The CDR3: CASRQGTALNTYGYTF. The CDR3 DNA follows: TGTGCCAGTAGACAGGGGACCGCTCTAAATACCTATGGCTACACCTTC.

The rearrangement uses TRBV10-3 and TRBJ2-1, with a weak D call TRBD1 (5 bases). Deletions cut 4 bases from V and 2 bases from J, with 21 bases between. CDR3 size: 18 residues. Germline V CDR1 and CDR2: ENHRY, SYGVKD. The CDR3 spells CAISGVPLDWTTYNEQFF. The CDR3 nucleotides read TGTGCCATCAGTGGGGTTCCCCTCGACTGGACAACCTACAATGAGCAGTTCTTC.

V is TRBV30 and J is TRBJ1-1, with 8 bases lining up with TRBD1. This CDR3 is 15 amino acids long. V lost 3 bases to trimming and J lost 6 bases; unmatched junction nucleotides: 12. In germline, CDR1 is GTSNPN, CDR2 SVGIG (reference sequence). Written as DNA, the CDR3 is TGTGCCTGGAGCCGTCTCCGCGGACAGGGCCCTGAAGCTTTCTTT. As protein: CAWSRLRGQGPEAFF.

The J gene is TRBJ2-7, the V gene TRBV5-4, with a tentative D call TRBD2 (5 bases). Trimming left V 3 bases short and J 2 bases short, with 9 bases between. This CDR3 spans 13 amino acids. The germline V gene has CDR1 SGHNT and CDR2 YYREEE (reference sequence). CDR3 DNA sequence: TGTGCCAGCAGCTCCGGGGAAACCTACGAGCAGTACTTC. As protein: CASSSGETYEQYF.

V usage is TRBV5-4 and J usage is TRBJ2-7; 7 bases are a match to TRBD1. Unmatched junction bases numbered 8, after V lost 4 bases and J lost 1 base. CDR1 is SGHNT and CDR2 is YYREEE in the germline V gene (reference sequence). The CDR3 contains 15 residues. CDR3 bases: TGTGCCAGCAGCCGGCCAGGGGGTGAATCCTACGAGCAGTACTTC. It encodes CASSRPGGESYEQYF.

The chain couples TRBV7-6 to TRBJ2-1, with 9 bases fitting TRBD2. After removal of 5 bases from V and 8 bases from J, the junction contained 13 bases not matched to a gene. Germline CDR1 is SGHVS and CDR2 is FNYEAQ. This CDR3 has 16 residues. The CDR3 sequence: CASSGTGTSSWDEQFF. CDR3 coding DNA: TGTGCCAGCAGCGGGACCGGGACTAGCTCGTGGGATGAGCAGTTCTTC.

This clone was seen once. This rearrangement joins TRBV4-1 to TRBJ2-7, with 9 bases that match TRBD1. Germline CDR1 is MGHRA and CDR2 is YSYEKL. This CDR3 has 15 amino acids. Trimming removed 3 bases from V and 6 bases from J; junction bases left unmatched: 9. DNA for the CDR3: TGCGCCAGCAGCCAGCTAACAGGGGGCCTCGGCGAGCAGTACTTC. Translated, it gives CASSQLTGGLGEQYF.

V gene TRBV2 combines with J gene TRBJ2-1; TRBD2 aligns across 10 bases. The CDR3 is made up of 15 amino acids. The germline V gene has CDR1 SNHLY and CDR2 FYNNEI. After removal of 6 bases from V and 9 bases from J, the junction contained 11 bases not matched to a gene. The CDR3 spells CASRDMSGRVREQFF. The CDR3 nucleotides are TGTGCCAGCAGAGATATGAGCGGGAGGGTGCGTGAGCAGTTCTTC. Supplemented by reference TRBV2 and TRBJ2-1, the full variable domain reads EPEVTQTPSHQVTQMGQEVILRCVPISNHLYFYWYRQILGQKVEFLVSFYNNEISEKSEIFDDQFSVERPDGSNFTLKIRSTKLEDSAMYFCASRDMSGRVREQFFGPGTRLTVL.